This TCR beta chain was sequenced during a study of breast tumors, draining lymph nodes, adjacent tissues. The lymph nodes were axillary draining lymph nodes from breast cancer patients. TCRdb independently ran MiXCR on the multiplex PCR reads; one entry per CDR3 protein. Here the sample spans around 230,000 distinct CDR3 sequences, approximately 30% being singletons. Overall study results and limits: Luminal-like breast cancer showed significantly greater tumor-nontumor repertoire similarity than basal-like breast cancer did.

To note about this clonotype: The antigen is not known.

The sequence was collected from a female donor with breast cancer. Some clones in this sample may be carry-over from other donors' samples. The sequencing input was axillary lymph node tissue.

CDR3 nucleotides: TGTGCCAGCAGTGGGAAGGACACCATATATTTT. Translating it yields CASSGKDTIYF. The J gene is TRBJ1-3, the V gene TRBV6-4; D not resolved. V was shortened by 4 bases and J by 8 bases, with 6 bases between the two germline ends. CDR3 size: 11 residues. Germline V CDR1 and CDR2: MRHNA, SNTAGT.